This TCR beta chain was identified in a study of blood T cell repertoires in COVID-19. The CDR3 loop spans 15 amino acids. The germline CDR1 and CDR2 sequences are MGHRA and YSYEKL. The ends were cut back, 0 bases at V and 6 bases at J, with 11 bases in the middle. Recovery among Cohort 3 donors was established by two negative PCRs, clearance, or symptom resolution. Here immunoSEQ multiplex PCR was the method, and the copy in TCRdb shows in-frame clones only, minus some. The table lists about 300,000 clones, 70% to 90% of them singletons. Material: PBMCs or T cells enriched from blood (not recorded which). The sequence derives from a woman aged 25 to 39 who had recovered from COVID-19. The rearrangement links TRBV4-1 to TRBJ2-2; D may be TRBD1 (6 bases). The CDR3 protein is CASSQDSGAPGELFF. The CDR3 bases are TGCGCCAGCAGCCAAGATTCAGGGGCGCCCGGGGAGCTGTTTTTT.